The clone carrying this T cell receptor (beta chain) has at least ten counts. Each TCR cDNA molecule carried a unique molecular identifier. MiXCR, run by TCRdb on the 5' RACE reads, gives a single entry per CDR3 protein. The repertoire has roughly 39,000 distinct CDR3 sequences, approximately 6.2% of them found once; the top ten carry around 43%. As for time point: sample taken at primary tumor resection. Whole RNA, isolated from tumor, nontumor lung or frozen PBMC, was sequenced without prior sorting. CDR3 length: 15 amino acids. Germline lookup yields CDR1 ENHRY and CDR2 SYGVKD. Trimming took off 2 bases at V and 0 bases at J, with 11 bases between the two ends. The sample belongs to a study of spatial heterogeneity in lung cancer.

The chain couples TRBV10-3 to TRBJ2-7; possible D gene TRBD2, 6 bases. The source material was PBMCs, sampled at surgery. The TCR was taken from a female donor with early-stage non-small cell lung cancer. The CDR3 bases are TGTGCCATCAGTGAGACGGCGGAGGGCTCCTACGAGCAGTACTTC. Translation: CAISETAEGSYEQYF.